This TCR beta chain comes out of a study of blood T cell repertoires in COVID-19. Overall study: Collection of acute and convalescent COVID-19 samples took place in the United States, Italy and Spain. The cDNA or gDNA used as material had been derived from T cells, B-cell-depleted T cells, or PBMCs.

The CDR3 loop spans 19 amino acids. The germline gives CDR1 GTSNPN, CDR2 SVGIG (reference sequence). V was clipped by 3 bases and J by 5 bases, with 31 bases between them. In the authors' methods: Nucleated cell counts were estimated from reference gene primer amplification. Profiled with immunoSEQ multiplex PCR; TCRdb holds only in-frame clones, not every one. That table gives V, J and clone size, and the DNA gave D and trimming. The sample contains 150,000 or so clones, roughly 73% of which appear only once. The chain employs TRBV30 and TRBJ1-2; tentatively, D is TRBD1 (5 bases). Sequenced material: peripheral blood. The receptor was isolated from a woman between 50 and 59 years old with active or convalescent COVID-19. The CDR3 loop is CAWRDLGDRGSGIGYGYTF. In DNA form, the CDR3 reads TGTGCCTGGAGGGACCTGGGGGATCGGGGGTCGGGTATTGGATATGGCTACACCTTC.